Following are 10 T cell receptor beta chains from one sample sequenced in a study of beta chain features in type 1 diabetes. The study, taken as a whole, reports: All four CD4+ subsets from Type 1 diabetes patients carried moderately but significantly shorter TCRB CDR3s.

Expressed TCRB transcripts were sequenced, since all the RNA that had been isolated was reverse transcribed. Sequenced by immunoSEQ multiplex PCR; TCRdb stores in-frame clones only, minus some. The data show around 46,000 clones, 35% to 55% seen once. These receptors have no known antigen. The sequencing sample was made of stem cell memory CD4+ T cells from blood. The receptors stem from a man aged 30 to 39 with type 1 diabetes.

The chain combines TRBV27 with TRBJ1-5; no clear D. Trimming cost V 3 bases and J 5 bases, with 8 bases left between them. CDR3 length equals 13 residues. Looked up from germline, CDR1 is MNHEY and CDR2 is SMNVEV (reference sequence). The CDR3 is CASSFSYDQPQHF. In DNA form, the CDR3 reads TGTGCCAGCAGTTTTTCCTACGATCAGCCCCAGCATTTT.

V usage is TRBV9 and J usage is TRBJ2-3, with unresolved D. Looked up from germline, CDR1 is SGDLS and CDR2 is YYNGEE. Deletions cut 3 bases from V and 4 bases from J, with 9 bases between. The CDR3 runs 13 residues. This chain's CDR3 is CASSERLSDTQYF. As DNA, the CDR3 is TGTGCCAGCAGCGAGCGATTGTCAGATACGCAGTATTTT.

The genes are TRBV25-1 and TRBJ1-4; possible D gene TRBD1, 5 bases. V lost 3 bases and J lost 8, with 10 bases in between. The V gene's germline CDR1 is MGHDK and CDR2 SYGVNS. This CDR3 is 13 amino acids long. The CDR3: CASSDRVEEKLFF. As DNA, the CDR3 is TGTGCCAGCAGTGACAGGGTTGAGGAAAAACTGTTTTTT.

The rearrangement joins TRBV28 to TRBJ2-1; possible D gene TRBD2, 5 bases. Trimming took off 9 bases at V and 6 bases at J, with 9 bases between the two ends. This CDR3 is built from 11 residues. The germline V gene encodes CDR1 MDHEN and CDR2 SYDVKM. The CDR3 here is CASLGGNEQFF. The CDR3 nucleotides are TGTGCCAGTTTAGGAGGCAATGAGCAGTTCTTC.

This clone was seen more than once but under ten times. The chain is built from TRBV28 and TRBJ2-4; D not certain. V lost 4 bases to trimming and J lost 3 bases, with 4 bases between them. The CDR3 is 12 residues long. Germline V gene data show CDR1 as MDHEN and CDR2 as SYDVKM. CDR3: CASSSYKNIQYF. CDR3 bases: TGTGCCAGCAGTTCTTACAAAAACATTCAGTACTTC. Full variable domain (outside the CDR3, taken from reference TRBV28 and TRBJ2-4): DVKVTQSSRYLVKRTGEKVFLECVQDMDHENMFWYRQDPGLGLRLIYFSYDVKMKEKGDIPEGYSVSREKKERFSLILESASTNQTSMYLCASSSYKNIQYFGAGTRLSVL.

The rearrangement joins TRBV7-9 to TRBJ2-3; 9 positions agree with TRBD1. V shed 2 bases, J shed 4 bases, and the junction held 4 bases outside the gene matches. Germline CDR1 is SEHNR and CDR2 is FQNEAQ (reference sequence). The CDR3 is made up of 15 amino acids. The CDR3: CASSLWTGVPDTQYF. CDR3 nucleotides: TGTGCCAGCAGCTTATGGACAGGGGTTCCAGATACGCAGTATTTT. Looking up the rest from reference TRBV7-9 and TRBJ2-3 gives the full variable domain: DTGVSQNPRHKITKRGQNVTFRCDPISEHNRLYWYRQTLGQGPEFLTYFQNEAQLEKSRLLSDRFSAERPKGSFSTLEIQRTEQGDSAMYLCASSLWTGVPDTQYFGPGTRLTVL.

The chain combines TRBV7-9 with TRBJ2-7; D is uncertain. The CDR3 consists of 12 residues. Germline V gene data show CDR1 as SEHNR and CDR2 as FQNEAQ (reference sequence). The V end was cut by 3 bases, the J end by 4 bases, with 7 bases between. The CDR3 is CASSFSEYEQYF. The CDR3 DNA follows: TGTGCCAGCAGCTTCTCTGAGTACGAGCAGTACTTC.

V is TRBV7-9 and J is TRBJ2-2; 8 bases are shared with TRBD2. J lost 6 bases, V lost 4 bases, and 1 base had no gene match. From germline, CDR1 is SEHNR and CDR2 FQNEAQ (reference sequence). This CDR3 is built from 13 residues. This chain's CDR3 is CASSWGLAGELFF. The CDR3 DNA reads TGTGCCAGCAGCTGGGGACTAGCCGGGGAGCTGTTTTTT.

This clone was observed a handful of times. CDR3 nucleotide sequence: TGTGCCAGCTCACCTGTGTCAGGGAACACTGAAGCTTTCTTT. This sequence encodes CASSPVSGNTEAFF. V and J are TRBV18 and TRBJ1-1; no clear D gene. Germline CDR1 KGHSH, CDR2 LQKENI. V lost 3 bases and J 1 base, leaving 9 bases between the germline ends. The CDR3 has 14 amino acids.

The chain joins TRBV29-1 to TRBJ2-7; 13 bases are shared with TRBD2. Trimming cost V 3 bases and J 3 bases; bases outside gene matches: 5. Germline CDR1 SQVTM, CDR2 ANQGSEA. This CDR3 is built from 15 residues. In DNA form, the CDR3 reads TGCAGCGTTGAGGCACTAGCGGGAGGGGGCTACGAGCAGTACTTC. Its translation: CSVEALAGGGYEQYF.